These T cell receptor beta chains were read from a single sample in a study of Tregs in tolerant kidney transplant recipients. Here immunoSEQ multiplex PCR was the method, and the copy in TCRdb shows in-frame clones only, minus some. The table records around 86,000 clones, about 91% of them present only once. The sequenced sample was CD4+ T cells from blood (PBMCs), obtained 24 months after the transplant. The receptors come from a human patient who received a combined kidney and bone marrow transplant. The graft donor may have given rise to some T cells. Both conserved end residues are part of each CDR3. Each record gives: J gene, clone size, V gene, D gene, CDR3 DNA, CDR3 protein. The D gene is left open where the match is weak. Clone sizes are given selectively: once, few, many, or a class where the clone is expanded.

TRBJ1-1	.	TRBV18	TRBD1	TGTGCCAGCTCCCCCGAACAGGGGACACTGAACACTGAAGCTTTCTTT	CASSPEQGTLNTEAFF
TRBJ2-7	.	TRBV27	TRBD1	TGTGCCAGTAAAGGGACAGGGGGTTCCTACGAGCAGTACTTC	CASKGTGGSYEQYF
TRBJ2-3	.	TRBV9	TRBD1	TGTGCCAGCAGCACAAAGGACAGGCGGTATACGCAGTATTTT	CASSTKDRRYTQYF
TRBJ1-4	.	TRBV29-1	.	TGCAGCGTTGGCGCAACTAATGAAAAACTGTTTTTT	CSVGATNEKLFF
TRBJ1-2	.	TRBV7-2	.	TGTGCCAGCAGCTACCTGGACAGCCAGACTTATGGCTACACCTTC	CASSYLDSQTYGYTF
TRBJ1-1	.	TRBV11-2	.	TGTGCCAGCAGCTTAGATGTCCGGGGGGTAAATACTGAAGCTTTCTTT	CASSLDVRGVNTEAFF
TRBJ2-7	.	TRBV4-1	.	TGCGCCAGCAGCCAGGGATCAGCAGGGCGATTAGACGAGCAGTACTTC	CASSQGSAGRLDEQYF
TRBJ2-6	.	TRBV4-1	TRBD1	TGCGCCAGCAGCCGCCTCGCGGACAGGGTGTTAACTGGGGCCAACGTCCTGACTTTC	CASSRLADRVLTGANVLTF
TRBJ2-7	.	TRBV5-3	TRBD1	TGTGCCAGAAGCCACGACAGGGGGGCTCTCTACGAGCAGTACTTC	CARSHDRGALYEQYF
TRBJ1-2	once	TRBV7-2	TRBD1	TGTGCCAGCAGCTTGCGGGACAGGGGGCGAGGCTACACCTTC	CASSLRDRGRGYTF
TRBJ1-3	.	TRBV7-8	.	TGTGCCAGCAGCTTCTTCTCTGGAAACACCATATATTTT	CASSFFSGNTIYF
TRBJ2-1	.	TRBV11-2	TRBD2	TGTGCCAGCAGCTTAATAAGACTAGCAGACAATGAGCAGTTCTTC	CASSLIRLADNEQFF
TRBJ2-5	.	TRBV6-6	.	TGTGCCAGCAGTGGACATTACGAATTTAAAGAGACCCAGTACTTC	CASSGHYEFKETQYF
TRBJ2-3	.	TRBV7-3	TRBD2	TGTGCCAGCAGCTTAACCCTAGCGGGGGAACCAGATACGCAGTATTTT	CASSLTLAGEPDTQYF
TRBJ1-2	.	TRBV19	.	TGTGCCAGTACCATCGGGGGGTTGGACTATGGCTACACCTTC	CASTIGGLDYGYTF
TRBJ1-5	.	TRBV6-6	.	TGTGCCAGCAATCCGGGGGGCCGATTGGACCAGCATTTT	CASNPGGRLDQHF
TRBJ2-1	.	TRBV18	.	TGTGCCAGCTCACCACAGTCCGAAAGGAAGACAGGGAGGAATGAGCAGTTCTTC	CASSPQSERKTGRNEQFF
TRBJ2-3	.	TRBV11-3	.	TGTGCCAGCAGCACCCGATCCGGGACTGGCACAGATACGCAGTATTTT	CASSTRSGTGTDTQYF
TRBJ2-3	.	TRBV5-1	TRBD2	TGCGCCAGCACCCTGTTGACCGGGACTAGCGGCACAGATACGCAGTATTTT	CASTLLTGTSGTDTQYF
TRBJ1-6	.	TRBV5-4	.	TGTGCCTATACTAGGAGGGATAATTCACCCCTCCACTTT	CAYTRRDNSPLHF
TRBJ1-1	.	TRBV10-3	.	TGTGCCATCAACACAGACCCGAACACTGAAGCTTTCTTT	CAINTDPNTEAFF
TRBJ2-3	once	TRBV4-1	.	TGCGCCAGCAGCCCCCAGGCCCGTGATACGCAGTATTTT	CASSPQARDTQYF
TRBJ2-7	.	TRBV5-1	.	TGCGCCAGCAGCTTGCCCAGGGTAGGAGAGCAGTACTTC	CASSLPRVGEQYF
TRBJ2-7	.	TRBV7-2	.	TGTGCCAGCAGCTTAGGGCAGGGGATGGCCTACGAGCAGTACTTC	CASSLGQGMAYEQYF
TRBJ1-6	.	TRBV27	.	TGTGCCAGCAGTTATCGGTCGAGCCAGGCCTATAATTCACCCCTCCACTTT	CASSYRSSQAYNSPLHF
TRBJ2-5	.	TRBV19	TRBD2	TGTGCCAGTAGTATTCAAAGGGGACTAGCGGAAGAGACCCAGTACTTC	CASSIQRGLAEETQYF
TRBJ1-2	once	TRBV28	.	TGTGCCAGCAGTTTTGGAGGGTATGGCTACACCTTC	CASSFGGYGYTF
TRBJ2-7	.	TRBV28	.	TGTGCCAGCAATATACGGGGGGCGCGCCGCTACGAGCAGTACTTC	CASNIRGARRYEQYF
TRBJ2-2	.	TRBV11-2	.	TGTGCCAGCAGCTTAGTCCCAGCGAACACCGGGGAGCTGTTTTTT	CASSLVPANTGELFF
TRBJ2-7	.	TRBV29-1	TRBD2	TGCAGCGTTGCCCGGACTAGCGGTGCCTACGAGCAGTACTTC	CSVARTSGAYEQYF
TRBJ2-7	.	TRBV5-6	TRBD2	TGTGCCAGCAGCTCCTGGACTAGCGGGATGGTCGAGCAGTACTTC	CASSSWTSGMVEQYF
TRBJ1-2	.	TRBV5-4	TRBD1	TGTGCCAGCAGCTCACTCGACAGGGGGTTGTTTAGCGGCTACACCTTC	CASSSLDRGLFSGYTF
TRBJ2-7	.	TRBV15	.	TGTGCCACCAGCAGAGAGTATCCCTACGAGCAGTACTTC	CATSREYPYEQYF
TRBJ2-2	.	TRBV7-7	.	TGTGCCAGCAGCGCACTAAGAGCCAGACTAAACACCGGGGAGCTGTTTTTT	CASSALRARLNTGELFF
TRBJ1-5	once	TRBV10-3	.	TGTGCCATCAGTGAATCCAGTAGCAATCAGCCCCAGCATTTT	CAISESSSNQPQHF
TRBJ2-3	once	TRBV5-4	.	TGTGCCAGCAGCCCAAGTCAGGGTAGGGGCACAGATACGCAGTATTTT	CASSPSQGRGTDTQYF
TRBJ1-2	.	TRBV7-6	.	TGTGCCAGCAGCTTATTACAGGGAAACTATGGCTACACCTTC	CASSLLQGNYGYTF
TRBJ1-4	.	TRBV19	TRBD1	TGTGCCAGTAGTTCCCGGGACAGGGGTTTCGAAAAACTGTTTTTT	CASSSRDRGFEKLFF
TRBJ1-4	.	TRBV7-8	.	TGTGCCAGCAGCTTATATTACAGGTTTTTCGGTGAAAAACTGTTTTTT	CASSLYYRFFGEKLFF
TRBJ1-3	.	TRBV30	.	TGTGCCTGGAGTGAGATGTTGAAGGGGCCTGGAAACACCATATATTTT	CAWSEMLKGPGNTIYF
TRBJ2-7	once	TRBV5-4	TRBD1	TGTGCCAGCAGCGAACAGGGGGTAAGCTCCTACGAGCAGTACTTC	CASSEQGVSSYEQYF